Included here is one TCR beta chain sequence, with context. The antigen is undetermined. This sample was included in a study of Ad26.COV2.S vaccination and SARS-CoV-2 variants. As for the study in general: Into the muscle, Ad26.COV2.S was dosed once or twice, 56 days apart. Study results and caveats: Researchers cautioned that TCR breadth and depth analyses may have underestimated total T cell responses. Substantial response breadth was reportedly seen for spike-specific CD8+ and CD4+ T cells after vaccination.

Looked up from germline, CDR1 is LNHDA and CDR2 is SQIVND (reference sequence). Trimming took off 10 bases at V and 0 bases at J, with 12 bases between the two ends. CDR3 length: 13 residues. Libraries were prepared by immunoSEQ multiplex PCR; TCRdb keeps only in-frame clonotypes and omits some of them. The sample carries around 300,000 clones, about 85% recorded once. This sample's treatment: some 20 received Ad26.COV2.S at low or high dose, single or two shots; 5 received placebo; per-sample allocation not given. All samples were drawn on day 63, counting from the first vaccine or placebo injection.

This specimen consisted of peripheral blood, obtained in a trial of Ad26.COV2.S vaccine versus placebo. The chain recombines TRBV19 with TRBJ1-1; tentative D call: TRBD1 (5 bases). The clonotype originates from a person aged 18-65 years who received the Ad26.COV2.S COVID-19 vaccine or a placebo. The CDR3 protein is CATSDTLNTEAFF. The CDR3 bases are TGTGCCACCTCGGACACCCTGAACACTGAAGCTTTCTTT.